This T cell receptor (beta chain) was observed in a study of naive and memory T cell subsets. The study's findings and limits: Activation and differentiation may alter RNA-based TCR counts.

About this clonotype itself: Its antigen is as yet unknown.

This CDR3 spans 18 amino acids. Germline V lookup: CDR1 SEHNR, CDR2 FQNEAQ (reference sequence). Trimming at V came to 4 bases and at J to 3 bases, leaving 13 bases not matched to a gene. The beta constant-region primer was an equimolar mix of two oligonucleotides covering TRBC1 and TRBC2. A 12-nucleotide UMI and the SP2 primer were added to the cDNA 3' end by oligonucleotide ligation. Nested alpha and beta constant-region primers with the SP2 primer drove four PCR rounds on ligated cDNA. TCRdb ran MiXCR on the UMI-ligation and nested PCR reads and lists one entry per CDR3 protein. Found here are around 23,000 distinct CDR3 sequences, approximately 9.9% of them singletons; the top ten hold over 15%.

The receptor was isolated from a human donor in good health. Sequenced material: central memory CD8+ T cells from blood. This chain connects TRBV7-9 to TRBJ1-3, with 9 bases identical to TRBD1. CDR3 coding DNA: TGTGCCAGCAGCTCTCCGGGACAGGGACTCTCGGATGGAAACACCATATATTTT. Translated, it gives CASSSPGQGLSDGNTIYF.